This TCR beta chain came from a study of human T cells and chemical hapten exposure. Study conclusions and caveats: It should be noted that donors had alopecia, so their immune response may differ from healthy people's. Counts of TCRs above 1 in 1000 frequency stayed unchanged with DPC sensitization. Expanded TCRs made up significantly more big CDR3 similarity clusters than controls did.

This clonotype occurred a few times. Its antigen is as yet unknown. The sample's time point: patch test 1, 2 weeks after DPC sensitization. Treatment here: therapeutic diphenylcyclopropenone sensitization with weekly scalp DPC. Suited to DPC and affected by alopecia, the donors ranged from 18 to 70 years old. Each CDR3 protein gets one entry after TCRdb re-called the RACE reads with MiXCR. The sample consists of 300,000 to 400,000 distinct CDR3 sequences, around 7% of them appearing once. The TCR originated in a woman aged 18-29 years with alopecia areata. Some clones in this sample may be carry-over from other donors' samples. The sequencing used whole blood, collected in connection with sensitization to the hapten diphenylcyclopropenone (DPC).

CDR3 sequence: CASGFGPTTEQFF. CDR3 coding DNA: TGTGCTAGTGGTTTTGGGCCAACAACCGAGCAGTTCTTC. The chain employs TRBV12-5 and TRBJ2-1; D remains ambiguous. Per the germline V gene, CDR1 is LGHNT and CDR2 is FRNRAP. The CDR3 loop spans 13 amino acids. With 3 bases removed from V and 10 bases from J, the gap between germline ends came to 13 bases. The full variable domain, its missing parts supplied by reference TRBV12-5 and TRBJ2-1, is DARVTQTPRHKVTEMGQEVTMRCQPILGHNTVFWYRQTMMQGLELLAYFRNRAPLDDSGMPKDRFSAEMPDATLATLKIQPSEPRDSAVYFCASGFGPTTEQFFGPGTRLTVL.